These T cell receptor beta chains were read from a single sample in a study of T cell responses to AZD1222 COVID-19 vaccine. TCRdb keeps only in-frame clones here, not all; method: immunoSEQ multiplex PCR. The sample shows roughly 70,000 clones, 65% to 90% of them seen only once. Sequencing was performed on peripheral blood, taken on day 0 of AZD1222 vaccination. The receptors originated from an adult in good health. CDR3s include the opening cysteine and the closing phenylalanine or tryptophan. The D gene is left open where the match is weak. Size is omitted from some rows. Given values are once, few, many or a class for expanded clones.

v_call,j_call,clone_size,d_call,cdr3_aa,cdr3_nt
TRBV7-8,TRBJ1-2,.,.,CASSLYNLYGYTF,TGTGCCAGCAGCTTATACAACCTCTATGGCTACACCTTC
TRBV7-2,TRBJ2-6,.,TRBD1,CASSPKTGGGSGANVLTF,TGTGCCAGCAGCCCCAAGACAGGGGGAGGCTCTGGGGCCAACGTCCTGACTTTC
TRBV10-1,TRBJ2-7,.,TRBD1,CASSAPGGYEQYF,TGCGCCAGCAGTGCCCCAGGGGGCTACGAGCAGTACTTC
TRBV6-1,TRBJ1-4,once,.,CASSERMGRTNEKLFF,TGTGCCAGCAGTGAACGGATGGGGCGAACTAATGAAAAACTGTTTTTT
TRBV10-2,TRBJ1-6,.,TRBD1,CASRTGVNSPLHF,TGCGCCAGCAGAACAGGGGTGAATTCACCCCTCCACTTT
TRBV5-1,TRBJ2-3,few,TRBD1,CASSLGQGGDTQYF,TGCGCCAGCAGCTTAGGACAGGGCGGAGATACGCAGTATTTT
TRBV2,TRBJ1-5,.,.,CASSEQGNQPQHF,TGTGCCAGCAGTGAACAGGGAAATCAGCCCCAGCATTTT
TRBV7-6,TRBJ2-5,.,.,CASSLVRGEETQYF,TGTGCCAGCAGCTTAGTCCGGGGAGAAGAGACCCAGTACTTC
TRBV4-3,TRBJ2-7,once,TRBD2,CASSQGGLARHEQYF,TGCGCCAGCAGCCAAGGGGGACTAGCGCGCCACGAGCAGTACTTC
TRBV9,TRBJ2-2,.,.,CASSAGQPANTGELFF,TGTGCCAGCAGCGCTGGACAGCCCGCGAACACCGGGGAGCTGTTTTTT
TRBV20-1,TRBJ1-1,.,.,CSAPDTEAFF,TGCAGTGCCCCGGACACTGAAGCTTTCTTT
TRBV14,TRBJ1-2,.,.,CASSQEQGGVGYTF,TGTGCCAGCAGCCAAGAACAAGGAGGGGTCGGCTACACCTTC
TRBV11-2,TRBJ1-3,.,TRBD1,CASTLTGFPGNTIYF,TGTGCCAGCACCTTGACAGGGTTCCCTGGAAACACCATATATTTT
TRBV19,TRBJ1-6,.,.,CASTMDSRDSPLHF,TGTGCCAGTACCATGGACAGCCGTGATTCACCCCTCCACTTT